The clone carrying this TCR beta chain is classed as medium-sized. The antigen is undetermined. CDR1 is SGHRS, CDR2 YFSETQ, per germline. V was clipped by 0 bases and J by 2 bases, with 6 bases between them. The CDR3 spans 14 residues. Stated time point: sample taken at primary tumor resection. The sample belongs to a study of spatial heterogeneity in lung cancer. Overall study findings and caveats: Tumor mutation count correlated with how many alpha and beta TCRs expanded intratumorally.

TCRdb reanalysed the 5' RACE reads using MiXCR and keeps one entry per CDR3 protein. The table has about 3,300 distinct CDR3 sequences, 10% to 15% seen once. The starting material was lung tumor tissue, obtained at surgery. This sequence originates from a male donor with early-stage non-small cell lung cancer. The V gene is TRBV5-1, the J gene TRBJ1-3; D perhaps matches TRBD1 (5 bases). CDR3 amino acids: CASSLAGPGNTIYF. For the CDR3, the DNA is TGCGCCAGCAGCTTGGCAGGGCCTGGAAACACCATATATTTT.